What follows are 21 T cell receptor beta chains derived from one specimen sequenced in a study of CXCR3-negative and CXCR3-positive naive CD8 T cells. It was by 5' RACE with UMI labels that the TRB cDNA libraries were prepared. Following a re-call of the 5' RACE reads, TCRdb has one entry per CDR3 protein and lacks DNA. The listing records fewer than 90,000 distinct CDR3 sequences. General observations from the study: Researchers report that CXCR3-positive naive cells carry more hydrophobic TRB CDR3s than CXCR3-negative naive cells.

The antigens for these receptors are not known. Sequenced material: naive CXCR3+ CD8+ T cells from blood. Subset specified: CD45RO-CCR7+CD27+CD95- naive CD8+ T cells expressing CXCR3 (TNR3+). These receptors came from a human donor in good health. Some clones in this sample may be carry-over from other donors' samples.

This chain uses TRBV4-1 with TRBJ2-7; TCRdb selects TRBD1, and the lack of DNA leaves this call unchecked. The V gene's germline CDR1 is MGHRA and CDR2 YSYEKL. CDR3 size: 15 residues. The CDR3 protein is CASSLRTGSSYEQYF.

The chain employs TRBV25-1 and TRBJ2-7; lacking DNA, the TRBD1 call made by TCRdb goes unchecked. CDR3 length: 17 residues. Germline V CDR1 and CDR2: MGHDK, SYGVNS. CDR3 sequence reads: CASSVFARQGSSYEQYF.

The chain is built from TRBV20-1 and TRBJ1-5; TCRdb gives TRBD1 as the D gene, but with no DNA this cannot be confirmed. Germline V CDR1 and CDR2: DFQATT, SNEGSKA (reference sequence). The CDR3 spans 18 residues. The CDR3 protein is CSARAVVRDTGFNQPQHF.

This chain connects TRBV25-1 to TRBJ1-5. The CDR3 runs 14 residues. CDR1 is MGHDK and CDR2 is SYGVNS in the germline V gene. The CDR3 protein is CASSGLYSNQPQHF.

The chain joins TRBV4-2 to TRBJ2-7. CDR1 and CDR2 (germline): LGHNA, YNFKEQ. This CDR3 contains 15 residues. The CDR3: CASSQGEGSSYEQYF.

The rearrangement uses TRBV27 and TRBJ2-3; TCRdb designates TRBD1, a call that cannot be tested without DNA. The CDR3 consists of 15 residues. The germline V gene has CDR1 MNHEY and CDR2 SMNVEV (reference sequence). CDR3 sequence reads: CASSLAGSNSDTQYF.

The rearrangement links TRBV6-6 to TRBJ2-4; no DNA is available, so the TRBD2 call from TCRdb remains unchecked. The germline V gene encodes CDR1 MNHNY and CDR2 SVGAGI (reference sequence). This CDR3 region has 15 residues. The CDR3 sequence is CASSYSIQRENIQYF.

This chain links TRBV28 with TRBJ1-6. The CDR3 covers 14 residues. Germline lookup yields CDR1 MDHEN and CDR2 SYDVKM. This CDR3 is CASSPREYNSPLHF.

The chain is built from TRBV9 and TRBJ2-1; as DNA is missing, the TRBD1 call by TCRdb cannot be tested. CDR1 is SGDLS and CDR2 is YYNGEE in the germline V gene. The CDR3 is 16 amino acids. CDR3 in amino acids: CASSPPSPRVANEQFF. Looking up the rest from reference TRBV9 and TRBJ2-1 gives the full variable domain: DSGVTQTPKHLITATGQRVTLRCSPRSGDLSVYWYQQSLDQGLQFLIQYYNGEERAKGNILERFSAQQFPDLHSELNLSSLELGDSALYFCASSPPSPRVANEQFFGPGTRLTVL.

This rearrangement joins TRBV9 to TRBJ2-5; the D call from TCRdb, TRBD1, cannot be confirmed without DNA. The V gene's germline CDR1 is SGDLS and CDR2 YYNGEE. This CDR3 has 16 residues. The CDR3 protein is CASTIKDQGLGETQYF.

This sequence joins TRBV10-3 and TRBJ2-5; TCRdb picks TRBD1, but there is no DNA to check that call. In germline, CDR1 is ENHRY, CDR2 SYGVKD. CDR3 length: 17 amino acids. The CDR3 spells CAISAPTTNRGQETQYF.

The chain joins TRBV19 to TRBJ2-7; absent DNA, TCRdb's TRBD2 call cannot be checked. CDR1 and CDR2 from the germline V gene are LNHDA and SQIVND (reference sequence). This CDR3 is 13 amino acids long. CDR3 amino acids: CASSGTSSYEQYF.

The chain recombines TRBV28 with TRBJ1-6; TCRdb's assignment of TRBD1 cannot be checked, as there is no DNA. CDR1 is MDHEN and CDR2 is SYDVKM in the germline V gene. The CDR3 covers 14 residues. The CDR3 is CASSLTGTGSPLHF.

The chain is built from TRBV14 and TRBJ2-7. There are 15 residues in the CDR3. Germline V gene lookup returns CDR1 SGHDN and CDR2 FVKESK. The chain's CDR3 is CASSQEWYPTYEQYF.

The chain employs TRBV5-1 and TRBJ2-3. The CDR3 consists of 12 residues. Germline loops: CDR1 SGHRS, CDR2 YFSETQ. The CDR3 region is CASSSGWDTQYF.

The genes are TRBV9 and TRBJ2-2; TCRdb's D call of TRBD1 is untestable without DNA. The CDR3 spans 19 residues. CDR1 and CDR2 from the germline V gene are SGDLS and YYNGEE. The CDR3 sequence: CASSVTQKIDRDHTGELFF. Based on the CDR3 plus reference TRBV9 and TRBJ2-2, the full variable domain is DSGVTQTPKHLITATGQRVTLRCSPRSGDLSVYWYQQSLDQGLQFLIQYYNGEERAKGNILERFSAQQFPDLHSELNLSSLELGDSALYFCASSVTQKIDRDHTGELFFGEGSRLTVL.

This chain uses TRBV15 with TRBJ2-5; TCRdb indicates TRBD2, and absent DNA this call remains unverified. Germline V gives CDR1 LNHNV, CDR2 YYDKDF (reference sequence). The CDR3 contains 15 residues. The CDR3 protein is CATSRLAGDGETQYF.

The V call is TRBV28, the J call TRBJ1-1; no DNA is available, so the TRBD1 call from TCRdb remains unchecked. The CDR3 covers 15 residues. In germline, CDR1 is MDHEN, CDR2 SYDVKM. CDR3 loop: CASSPRQGRRAEAFF.

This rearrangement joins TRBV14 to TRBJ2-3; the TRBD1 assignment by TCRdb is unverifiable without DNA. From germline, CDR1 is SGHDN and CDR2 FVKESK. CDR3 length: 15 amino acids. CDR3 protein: CASSGGTYSTDTQYF.

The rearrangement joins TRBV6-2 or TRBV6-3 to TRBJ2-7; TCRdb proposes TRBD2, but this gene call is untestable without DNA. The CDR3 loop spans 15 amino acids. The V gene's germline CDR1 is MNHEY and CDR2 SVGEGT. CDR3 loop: CASSLELAAGYEQYF.

This chain's CDR3 is CASRRWLGANTEAFF. This rearrangement joins TRBV12-3 or TRBV12-4 to TRBJ1-1; TCRdb lists TRBD1, though no DNA is available to test this call. CDR3 length: 15 residues.